These 12 T cell receptor beta chains were sequenced from one sample in a study of PD-1 blockade in classical Hodgkin lymphoma. Every patient was affected by relapse after autologous stem cell transplantation, while exposure to brentuximab vedotin was not uniform. Measured with immunoSEQ multiplex PCR; TCRdb has only the in-frame clones, and not every one. The sample has approximately 98,000 clones, 89% seen once. The sample here was peripheral blood mononuclear cells (PBMCs), taken before the second cycle of nivolumab. Receptors originate from a human donor with classical Hodgkin lymphoma.

CDR3 sequence (DNA): TGTGCCAGCAGCGATCAGGTTAGCGGGGAATCCCACGAGCAGTACTTC. Protein: CASSDQVSGESHEQYF. The V gene is TRBV9, the J gene TRBJ2-7; 8 nucleotides align to TRBD2. Germline CDR1 reads SGDLS; CDR2 reads YYNGEE. The ends lost 3 bases at V and 5 bases at J; junction bases unmatched: 13. The CDR3 spans 16 residues.

The chain has TRBV7-9 and TRBJ2-1; 10 bases match TRBD2. Germline values: CDR1 SEHNR, CDR2 FQNEAQ (reference sequence). CDR3 size: 13 residues. The CDR3, as DNA: TGTGCGCATGGACTAGCGGCCTACAATGAGCAGTTCTTC. Translation: CAHGLAAYNEQFF.

The V call is TRBV6-5, the J call TRBJ2-7; D may be TRBD1 (6 bases). Per the germline V gene, CDR1 is MNHEY and CDR2 is SVGAGI. The CDR3 is 14 amino acids. Trimming removed 7 bases from V and 1 base from J, with 14 bases in between. The CDR3 reads CASTRTTGSYEQYF. The CDR3 bases are TGTGCCAGCACCCGCACCACAGGGTCCTACGAGCAGTACTTC.

The chain joins TRBV19 to TRBJ2-5, with 10 bases aligning to TRBD2. Trimming removed 3 bases from V and 5 bases from J; junction bases left unmatched: 6. The CDR3 runs 15 residues. From germline, CDR1 is LNHDA and CDR2 SQIVND (reference sequence). The CDR3 here is CASSMSSGSMETQYF. As DNA, the CDR3 is TGTGCCAGTAGTATGTCTAGCGGGAGTATGGAGACCCAGTACTTC.

The chain joins TRBV7-9 to TRBJ2-5, with TRBD1 identical over 7 bases. Germline V gives CDR1 SEHNR, CDR2 FQNEAQ (reference sequence). V trimming: 3 bases; J trimming: 5 bases; junction bases outside the gene matches: 6. The CDR3 is 14 amino acids. The CDR3 loop is CASSLGRGIETQYF. Here the CDR3 DNA reads TGTGCCAGCAGCTTGGGCAGGGGGATTGAGACCCAGTACTTC.

This clone is a singleton in its sample. The chain combines TRBV6-5 with TRBJ2-5; D not resolved. The CDR3 loop spans 15 amino acids. V was trimmed by 6 bases and J by 2 bases, leaving 16 bases between them. Germline-derived CDR1 and CDR2 are MNHEY and SVGAGI. The CDR3: CASSHLSRGQETQYF. CDR3 DNA: TGTGCCAGCAGCCATCTGAGCCGCGGACAAGAGACCCAGTACTTC.

The chain uses TRBV4-1 and TRBJ2-5, with TRBD1 identical over 7 bases. The germline V gene has CDR1 MGHRA and CDR2 YSYEKL. The CDR3 runs to 14 residues. V trimming: 3 bases; J trimming: 5 bases; junction bases outside the gene matches: 6. In DNA, the CDR3 is TGCGCCAGCAGCCAGGGGACAGAAAGGGAGACCCAGTACTTC. Amino acids: CASSQGTERETQYF.

This clone is labeled as medium-sized. This rearrangement joins TRBV7-2 to TRBJ2-5; no reliable D call. Germline V lookup: CDR1 SGHTA, CDR2 FQGNSA. The ends were cut back, 5 bases at V and 5 bases at J, with 12 bases in the middle. The CDR3 covers 13 residues. The CDR3 here is CASSLGRYETQYF. DNA for the CDR3: TGTGCCAGCAGCCTGGGTCGGTATGAGACCCAGTACTTC. Full variable domain (outside the CDR3, taken from reference TRBV7-2 and TRBJ2-5): GAGVSQSPSNKVTEKGKDVELRCDPISGHTALYWYRQSLGQGLEFLIYFQGNSAPDKSGLPSDRFSAERTGGSVSTLTIQRTQQEDSAVYLCASSLGRYETQYFGPGTRLLVL.

This clone was recorded a few times. The chain has TRBV11-3 and TRBJ2-2; no clear D gene. V lost 3 bases and J 7 bases, leaving 9 bases between the germline ends. The CDR3 totals 13 residues. The germline V gene has CDR1 SGHNT and CDR2 YENEEA. The CDR3 nucleotides are TGTGCCAGCAGCTTTAGTGAGATCGGGGAGCTGTTTTTT. It yields the protein CASSFSEIGELFF.

V and J are TRBV7-6 and TRBJ2-5; 10 bases align to TRBD2. The CDR3 is 19 amino acids. Trimming removed 1 base from V and 7 bases from J; junction bases left unmatched: 18. Germline V lookup: CDR1 SGHVS, CDR2 FNYEAQ. CDR3 nucleotides: TGTGCCAGCAGCTTAGACGTCGTAGCGGGAGGACCCGATGTGGGGACCCAGTACTTC. This encodes CASSLDVVAGGPDVGTQYF.

The chain recombines TRBV29-1 with TRBJ2-1; 10 nucleotides agree with TRBD2. The CDR3 covers 14 residues. V was pared by 5 bases and J by 0 bases, with 1 base of the junction left unmatched. Germline lookup yields CDR1 SQVTM and CDR2 ANQGSEA. The CDR3 nucleotides read TGCAGCGTTACTAGCGGGATCTCCTACAATGAGCAGTTCTTC. Encoded protein: CSVTSGISYNEQFF.

This clone was found a few times. The DNA for the CDR3 is TGTGCCAGCAGTTCGACAGGGGTCACGGGCTACACCTTC. Amino acids: CASSSTGVTGYTF. The chain joins TRBV27 to TRBJ1-2; 8 bases map to TRBD1. The CDR3 has 13 amino acids. V trimming: 4 bases; J trimming: 8 bases; junction bases outside the gene matches: 6. Germline assignment: CDR1 MNHEY and CDR2 SMNVEV (reference sequence).